This T cell receptor (beta chain) was found in a study of T cells in Graves' hyperthyroidism and ophthalmopathy. Amplification of TCR beta CDR3 regions used RNA as the template. During a first-round RT-PCR of the TCR CDR3, the HTBI primer set was used. Via MiXCR, TCRdb re-called the multiplex PCR reads, giving one row per CDR3 protein. The table shows under 300,000 distinct CDR3 sequences, with 13% to 15% occurring only once. What was sequenced was blood. The sequence came from a woman aged 45 to 65 with Graves' hyperthyroidism that later progressed to Graves' ophthalmopathy.

This CDR3 reads CSVSPVGNYGYTF. The CDR3 nucleotides are TGCAGTGTTTCCCCGGTGGGTAACTATGGCTACACCTTC. The chain uses TRBV20-1 and TRBJ1-2, with unresolved D. The CDR3 runs to 13 residues. From germline, CDR1 is DFQATT and CDR2 SNEGSKA (reference sequence). Trimming stripped 7 bases from V and 1 base from J, with 13 bases between.